This entry lists 12 T cell receptor beta chains sequenced from one sample in a study of radiotherapy plus CTLA-4 blockade in lung cancer. Clones were sequenced by immunoSEQ multiplex PCR, and TCRdb holds only the in-frame ones, with some missing. The table has some 60,000 clones, approximately 80% seen once. The sequences come from peripheral blood, collected from a patient treated with radiotherapy plus ipilimumab. Receptors originate from a human donor with non-small cell lung cancer who had a complete response to radiotherapy plus ipilimumab.

V gene TRBV5-1 combines with J gene TRBJ2-5, with 11 positions matching TRBD2. Germline V gene lookup returns CDR1 SGHRS and CDR2 YFSETQ. V dropped 4 bases and J dropped 3; count of bases not matched to a gene: 2. The CDR3 loop spans 14 amino acids. As DNA, the CDR3 is TGCGCCAGCAGCGCGACTAGCGGGAAAGAGACCCAGTACTTC. Its protein is CASSATSGKETQYF.

This clone came up a few times. The gene calls are TRBV7-2 and TRBJ1-3; perhaps TRBD1 as D (5 bases). CDR3 length equals 15 residues. Germline V CDR1 and CDR2: SGHTA, FQGNSA. V was cut by 5 bases and J by 4 bases, with 15 bases left in between. In DNA, the CDR3 is TGTGCCAGCAGCGTCCAGGGTAACCGGGGAAACACCATATATTTT. This translates into CASSVQGNRGNTIYF.

This clone was counted only a few times. This sequence joins TRBV18 and TRBJ1-5, with 7 bases lining up with TRBD1. CDR1 is KGHSH and CDR2 is LQKENI in the germline V gene. V lost 3 bases and J lost 5; bases outside the gene matches: 10. The CDR3 length is 16 residues. The CDR3 spells CASSPYGGGEDQPQHF. The CDR3 coding sequence is TGTGCCAGCTCACCCTATGGAGGGGGCGAAGATCAGCCCCAGCATTTT. Drawing the rest from reference TRBV18 and TRBJ1-5, the complete variable domain is NAGVMQNPRHLVRRRGQEARLRCSPMKGHSHVYWYRQLPEEGLKFMVYLQKENIIDESGMPKERFSAEFPKEGPSILRIQQVVRGDSAAYFCASSPYGGGEDQPQHFGDGTRLSIL.

The chain combines TRBV5-1 with TRBJ1-3, with 7 bases fitting TRBD1. Germline V gene data show CDR1 as SGHRS and CDR2 as YFSETQ. CDR3 length equals 14 residues. V lost 4 bases and J lost 3; bases outside the gene matches: 4. The CDR3 DNA is TGCGCCAGCAGCGCGGCAGGGGGTGGAAACACCATATATTTT. It translates to CASSAAGGGNTIYF.

The sample holds a few counts of this clone. The rearrangement uses TRBV18 and TRBJ1-6, with TRBD1 matching 10 bases. The CDR3 runs to 17 residues. With V trimmed by 3 bases and J by 6 bases, 8 bases remained unmatched. Germline CDR1 reads KGHSH; CDR2 reads LQKENI. The CDR3 spells CASSPGIRDRGNSPLHF. For the CDR3, the DNA is TGTGCCAGCTCACCGGGGATCCGGGACAGGGGTAATTCACCCCTCCACTTT.

The table lists this clone with a few counts. This sequence joins TRBV18 and TRBJ1-3, with 9 bases fitting TRBD1. The V segment lost 3 bases and the J segment 2 bases; nucleotides outside the gene matches: 2. The CDR3 consists of 15 residues. Germline V gene lookup returns CDR1 KGHSH and CDR2 LQKENI. The CDR3 coding sequence is TGTGCCAGCTCACCCGGGACAGGGACTGGAAACACCATATATTTT. It encodes CASSPGTGTGNTIYF.

CDR3 DNA sequence: TGTGCCACCAGCAGAGACAGGCAGCCCCAGCATTTT. Translation: CATSRDRQPQHF. V is TRBV15 and J is TRBJ1-5; no reliable D call. This CDR3 is 12 amino acids long. V shed 0 bases and J shed 7 bases, with 4 bases lying between them. Germline CDR1 is LNHNV and CDR2 is YYDKDF (reference sequence).

The chain is built from TRBV5-6 and TRBJ1-1; 9 positions agree with TRBD1. Germline lookup yields CDR1 SGHDT and CDR2 YYEEEE. V lost 4 bases and J lost 3; bases outside the gene matches: 13. The CDR3 totals 17 residues. The CDR3 DNA is TGTGCCAGCAGCCGCGGAGCCGGGACAGGGTGGTACACTGAAGCTTTCTTT. It specifies CASSRGAGTGWYTEAFF.

Only a few counts were recorded for this clone. V is TRBV7-2 and J is TRBJ2-2; D unclear. V was pared by 1 base and J by 0 bases, with 6 bases between. The CDR3 is 15 amino acids. From germline, CDR1 is SGHTA and CDR2 FQGNSA. Here the CDR3 reads CASSLVRANTGELFF. CDR3 DNA: TGTGCCAGCAGCTTAGTTCGCGCGAACACCGGGGAGCTGTTTTTT.

On this clone: Other nucleotide sequences from this sample produce the same CDR3. This chain connects TRBV4-2 to TRBJ2-1; TRBD2 matches at 10 bases. V was clipped by 1 base and J by 5 bases; unmatched bases: 5. The CDR3 spans 16 residues. Per the germline V gene, CDR1 is LGHNA and CDR2 is YNFKEQ. The CDR3 loop is CASSQVSLAGNNEQFF. The DNA of the CDR3 is TGTGCCAGCAGCCAAGTCTCACTAGCGGGGAACAATGAGCAGTTCTTC.

The rearrangement uses TRBV5-6 and TRBJ1-2; D remains unclear. The CDR3 is made up of 14 amino acids. CDR1 and CDR2 from the germline V gene are SGHDT and YYEEEE. The V gene lost 4 bases and the J gene lost 5 bases, with 15 bases spanning the gap. CDR3 sequence: CASSTADTWYGYTF. The CDR3 DNA reads TGTGCCAGCAGCACTGCCGACACCTGGTATGGCTACACCTTC.

This clone has only a few counts. The V and J genes are TRBV18 and TRBJ1-3; D possibly corresponds to TRBD1 (6 bases). CDR3 length: 16 residues. Per germline, CDR1 KGHSH and CDR2 LQKENI. With 3 bases removed from V and 1 base from J, the gap between germline ends came to 13 bases. The CDR3 DNA reads as TGTGCCAGCTCACCCCCCCGAGGGGGATCTGGAAACACCATATATTTT. This gives the protein CASSPPRGGSGNTIYF.